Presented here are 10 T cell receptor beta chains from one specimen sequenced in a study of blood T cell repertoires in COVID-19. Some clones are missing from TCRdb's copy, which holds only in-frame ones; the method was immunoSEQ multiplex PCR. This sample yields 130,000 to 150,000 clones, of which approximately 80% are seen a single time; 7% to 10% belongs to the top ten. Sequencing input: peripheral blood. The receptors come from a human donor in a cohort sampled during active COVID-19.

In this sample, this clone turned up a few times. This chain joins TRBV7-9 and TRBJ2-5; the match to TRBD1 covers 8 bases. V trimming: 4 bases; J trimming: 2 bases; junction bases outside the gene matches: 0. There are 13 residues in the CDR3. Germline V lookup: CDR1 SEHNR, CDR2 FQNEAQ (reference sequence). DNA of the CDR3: TGTGCCAGCAGCTGGACAGGGCAAGAGACCCAGTACTTC. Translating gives CASSWTGQETQYF.

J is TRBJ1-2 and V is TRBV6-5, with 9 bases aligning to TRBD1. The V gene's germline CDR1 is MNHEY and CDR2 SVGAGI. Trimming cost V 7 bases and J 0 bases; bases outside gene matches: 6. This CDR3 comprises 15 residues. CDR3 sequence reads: CASKADRGANYGYTF. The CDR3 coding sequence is TGTGCCAGCAAAGCGGACAGGGGAGCTAACTATGGCTACACCTTC.

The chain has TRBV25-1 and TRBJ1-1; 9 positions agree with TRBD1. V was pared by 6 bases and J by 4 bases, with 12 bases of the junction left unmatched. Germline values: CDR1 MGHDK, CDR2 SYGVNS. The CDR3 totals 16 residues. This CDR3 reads CASRKNRGQVGTEAFF. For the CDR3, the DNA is TGTGCCAGCAGGAAAAACAGGGGGCAAGTGGGCACTGAAGCTTTCTTT.

The CDR3, as DNA: TGTGCCAGCAGCTTAGGGGACAGGCCAAAAGAGACCCAGTACTTC. It codes for CASSLGDRPKETQYF. The chain employs TRBV7-6 and TRBJ2-5, with 8 bases aligning to TRBD1. The CDR3 covers 15 residues. Looked up from germline, CDR1 is SGHVS and CDR2 is FNYEAQ. With 1 base clipped from V and 3 bases from J, the junction kept 4 bases outside the gene matches.

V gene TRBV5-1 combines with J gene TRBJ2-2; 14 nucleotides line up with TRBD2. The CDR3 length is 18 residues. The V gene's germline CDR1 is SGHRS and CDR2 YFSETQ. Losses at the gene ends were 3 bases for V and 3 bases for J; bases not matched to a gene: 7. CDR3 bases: TGCGCCAGCAGCTCCCGACTAGCGGGAGGGCCGGACACCGGGGAGCTGTTTTTT. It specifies CASSSRLAGGPDTGELFF.

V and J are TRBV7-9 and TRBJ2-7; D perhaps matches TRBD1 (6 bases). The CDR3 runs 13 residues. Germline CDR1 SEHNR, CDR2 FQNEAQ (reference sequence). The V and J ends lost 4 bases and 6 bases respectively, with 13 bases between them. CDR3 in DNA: TGTGCCAGCAGCTCGACAGGCGTCGGCGAGCAGTACTTC. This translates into CASSSTGVGEQYF.

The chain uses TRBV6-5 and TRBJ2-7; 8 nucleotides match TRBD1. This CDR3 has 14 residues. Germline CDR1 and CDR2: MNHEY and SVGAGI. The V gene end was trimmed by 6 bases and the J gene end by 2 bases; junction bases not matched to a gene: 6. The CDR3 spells CASSPGQVTYEQYF. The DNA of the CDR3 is TGTGCCAGCAGCCCGGGACAGGTAACCTACGAGCAGTACTTC.

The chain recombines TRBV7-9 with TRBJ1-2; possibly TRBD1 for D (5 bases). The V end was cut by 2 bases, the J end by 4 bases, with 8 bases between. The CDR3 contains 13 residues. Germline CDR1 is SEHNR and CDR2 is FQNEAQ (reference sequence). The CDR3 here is CASSLSQGYGYTF. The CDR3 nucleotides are TGTGCCAGCAGCTTATCTCAGGGCTATGGCTACACCTTC.

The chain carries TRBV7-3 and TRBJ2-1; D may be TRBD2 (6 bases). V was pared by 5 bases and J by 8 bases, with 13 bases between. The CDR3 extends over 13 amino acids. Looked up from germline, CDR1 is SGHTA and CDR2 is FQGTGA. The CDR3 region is CASSPTPGDEQFF. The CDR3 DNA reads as TGTGCCAGCAGCCCAACTCCGGGGGATGAGCAGTTCTTC.

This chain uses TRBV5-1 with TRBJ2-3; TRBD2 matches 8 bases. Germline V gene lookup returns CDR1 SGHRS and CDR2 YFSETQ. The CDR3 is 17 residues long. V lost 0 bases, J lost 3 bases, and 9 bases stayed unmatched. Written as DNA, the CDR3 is TGCGCCAGCAGCTTGGGGTTCGTAGCGGGGAGTACAGATACGCAGTATTTT. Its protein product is CASSLGFVAGSTDTQYF.